A selection of T cell receptor beta chains follows, all from one sample in a study of blood T cell repertoires in COVID-19. Only in-frame clones appear in the TCRdb table, and some are missing; sequencing was by immunoSEQ multiplex PCR. The sample lists 300,000 to 350,000 clones, roughly 90% occurring once. The sequenced material came from peripheral blood. These receptors were collected from a young man with COVID-19, enrolled during active disease. Both conserved end residues are trimmed from each CDR3.

v_call	j_call	cdr3_aa
TRBV2	TRBJ2-1	ASSDRDRVHEQF
TRBV27	TRBJ2-7	ASSLIPGHYSYEQY
TRBV30	TRBJ2-2	AWSVQSNTGELF
TRBV5-1	TRBJ1-2	ASSSGGTGGFYGYT
TRBV16	TRBJ1-1	ASSQSNLNTEAF
TRBV27	TRBJ1-5	ASSPIGTGGNQPQH
TRBV27	TRBJ1-1	ASSLTGENTEAF
TRBV7-3	TRBJ2-7	ASSPYGTSGVYEQY
TRBV7-9	TRBJ1-5	ASSPNQDQPQH
TRBV11-2	TRBJ1-6	ASSLAGGSPLH
TRBV4-1	TRBJ2-1	ASSVSGTFYNEQF
TRBV6-2/TRBV6-3	TRBJ1-6	ASSTTAYNSPLH
TRBV19	TRBJ1-2	ASSIGGNGYT
TRBV9	TRBJ2-1	ASSAPGTSPERSYNEQF
TRBV20-1	TRBJ2-7	SAGGTGGTYEQY
TRBV7-9	TRBJ1-1	ASRPPVENTEAF
TRBV5-1	TRBJ2-1	ASSLSGDEQF
TRBV27	TRBJ1-5	ASSKLMTGTSNQPQH
TRBV6-2/TRBV6-3	TRBJ1-2	ASSYYREGGYT
TRBV4-2	TRBJ2-1	ASNLIRGPAGGPHDEQF
TRBV9	TRBJ2-1	ASSVRGGAVSYNEQF
TRBV7-8	TRBJ2-3	ASSPSGRTQY
TRBV19	TRBJ1-5	ASSSYNQPQH
TRBV15	TRBJ2-1	ATSNRFNNEQF
TRBV6-5	TRBJ1-5	ASSWGQGNQPQH
TRBV7-3	TRBJ2-1	ASSPRLAGGSYNEQF
TRBV19	TRBJ1-5	ASSYGQHSNQPQH
TRBV11-2	TRBJ2-1	ASSPVGTSGRASYNEQF
TRBV27	TRBJ2-7	ASTLTPTGRLDEQY
TRBV9	TRBJ2-3	ASSILAGPTDTQY
TRBV12-3/TRBV12-4	TRBJ1-6	ASSPRGGPLH
TRBV3-1/TRBV3-2	TRBJ2-5	ASSHKTGGSSRETQY
TRBV9	TRBJ2-1	ASSVFSGGNNEQF